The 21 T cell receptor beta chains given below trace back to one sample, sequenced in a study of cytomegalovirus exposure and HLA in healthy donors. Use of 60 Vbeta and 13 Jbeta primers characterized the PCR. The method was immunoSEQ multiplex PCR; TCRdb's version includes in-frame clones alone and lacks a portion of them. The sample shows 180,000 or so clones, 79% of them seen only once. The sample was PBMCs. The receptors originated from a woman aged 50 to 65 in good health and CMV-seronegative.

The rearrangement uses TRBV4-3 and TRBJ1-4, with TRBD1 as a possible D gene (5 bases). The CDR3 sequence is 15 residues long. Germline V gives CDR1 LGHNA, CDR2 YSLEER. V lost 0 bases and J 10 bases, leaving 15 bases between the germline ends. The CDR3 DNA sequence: TGCGCCAGCAGCCAAGATGATATCGGAGGGGCAAAACTGTTTTTT. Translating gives CASSQDDIGGAKLFF.

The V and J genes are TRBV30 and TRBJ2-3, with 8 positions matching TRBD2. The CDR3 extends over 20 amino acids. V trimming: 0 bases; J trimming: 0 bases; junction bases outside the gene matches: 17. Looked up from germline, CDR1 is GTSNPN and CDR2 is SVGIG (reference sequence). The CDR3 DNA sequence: TGTGCCTGGAGTGTACTGGTCCTAGCGGGCTACGCCCCTAGCACAGATACGCAGTATTTT. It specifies CAWSVLVLAGYAPSTDTQYF.

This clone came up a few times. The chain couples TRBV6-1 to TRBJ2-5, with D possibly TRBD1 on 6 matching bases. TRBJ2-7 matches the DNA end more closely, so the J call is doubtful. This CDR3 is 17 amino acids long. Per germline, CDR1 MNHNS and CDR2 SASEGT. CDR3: CASSEPYRLRQEDEQYF. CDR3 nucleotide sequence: TGTGCCAGCAGTGAACCTTACCGCCTTCGACAGGAGGACGAGCAGTACTTC.

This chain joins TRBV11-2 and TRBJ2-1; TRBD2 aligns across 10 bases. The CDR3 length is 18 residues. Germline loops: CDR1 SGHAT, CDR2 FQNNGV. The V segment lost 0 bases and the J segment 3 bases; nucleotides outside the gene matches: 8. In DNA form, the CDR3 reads TGTGCCAGCAGCTTAGATAGCATAGCGGGGGGACTCTACAATGAGCAGTTCTTC. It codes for CASSLDSIAGGLYNEQFF.

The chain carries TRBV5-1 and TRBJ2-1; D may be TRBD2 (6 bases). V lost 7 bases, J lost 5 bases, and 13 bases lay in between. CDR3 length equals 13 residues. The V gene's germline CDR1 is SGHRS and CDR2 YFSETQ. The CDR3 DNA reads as TGCGCCAGCGCCTGGACTACTGACAATGAGCAGTTCTTC. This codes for CASAWTTDNEQFF.

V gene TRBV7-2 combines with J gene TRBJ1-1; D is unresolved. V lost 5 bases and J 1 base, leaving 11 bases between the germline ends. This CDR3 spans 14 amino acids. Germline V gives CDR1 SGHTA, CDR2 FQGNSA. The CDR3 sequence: CASSREASNTEAFF. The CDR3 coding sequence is TGTGCCAGCAGCCGAGAGGCCTCGAACACTGAAGCTTTCTTT.

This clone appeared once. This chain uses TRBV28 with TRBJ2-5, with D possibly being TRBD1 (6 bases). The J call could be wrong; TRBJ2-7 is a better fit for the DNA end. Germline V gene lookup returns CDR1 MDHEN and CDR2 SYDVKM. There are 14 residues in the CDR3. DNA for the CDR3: TGTGCCAGCAGTTTATTGGCAGGGGCCTACGAGCAGTACTTC. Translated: CASSLLAGAYEQYF.

The CDR3 loop is CASSEGSSGNTIYF. The CDR3, as DNA: TGTGCCAGCAGTGAGGGCAGCTCAGGAAACACCATATATTTT. The rearrangement joins TRBV25-1 to TRBJ1-3; D uncertain. Germline CDR1 and CDR2: MGHDK and SYGVNS. The CDR3 is 14 residues long. V was shortened by 3 bases and J by 4 bases, with 10 bases between the two germline ends.

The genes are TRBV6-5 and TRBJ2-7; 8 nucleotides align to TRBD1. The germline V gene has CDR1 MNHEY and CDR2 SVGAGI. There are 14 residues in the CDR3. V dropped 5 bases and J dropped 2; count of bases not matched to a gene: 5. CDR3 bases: TGTGCCAGCAGTAGCGGACAGGGCGCCTACGAGCAGTACTTC. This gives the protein CASSSGQGAYEQYF.

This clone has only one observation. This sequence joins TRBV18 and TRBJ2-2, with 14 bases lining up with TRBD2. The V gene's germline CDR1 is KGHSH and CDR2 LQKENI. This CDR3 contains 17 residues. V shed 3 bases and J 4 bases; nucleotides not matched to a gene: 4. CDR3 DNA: TGTGCCAGCTCACCTCCGGGACTAGCGGGAGTCACCGGGGAGCTGTTTTTT. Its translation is CASSPPGLAGVTGELFF.

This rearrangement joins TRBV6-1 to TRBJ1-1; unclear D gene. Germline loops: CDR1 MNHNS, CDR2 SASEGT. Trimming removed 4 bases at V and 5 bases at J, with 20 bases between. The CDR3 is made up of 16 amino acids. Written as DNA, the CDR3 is TGTGCCAGCAGTGCCTACTCGGAGCGGTTAGTGACTGAAGCTTTCTTT. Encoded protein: CASSAYSERLVTEAFF.

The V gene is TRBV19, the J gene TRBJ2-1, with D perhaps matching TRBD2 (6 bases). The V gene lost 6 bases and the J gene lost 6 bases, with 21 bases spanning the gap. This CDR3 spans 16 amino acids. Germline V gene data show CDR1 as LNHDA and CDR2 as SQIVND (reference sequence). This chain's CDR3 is CASRPSTGTPGNEQFF. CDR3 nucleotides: TGTGCCAGTAGACCCTCGACCGGGACTCCTGGCAATGAGCAGTTCTTC.

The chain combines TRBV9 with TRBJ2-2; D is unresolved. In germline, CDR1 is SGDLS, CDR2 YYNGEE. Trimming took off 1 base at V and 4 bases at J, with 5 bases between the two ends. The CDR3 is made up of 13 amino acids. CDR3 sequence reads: CASSVPLTGELFF. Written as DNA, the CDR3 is TGTGCCAGCAGCGTACCCCTCACCGGGGAGCTGTTTTTT.

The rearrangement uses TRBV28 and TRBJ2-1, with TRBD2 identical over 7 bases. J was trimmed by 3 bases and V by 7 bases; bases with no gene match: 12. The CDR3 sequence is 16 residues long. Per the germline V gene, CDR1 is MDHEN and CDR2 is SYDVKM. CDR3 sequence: CASNSGAGSFYNEQFF. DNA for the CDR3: TGTGCCAGCAACTCCGGAGCGGGATCTTTCTACAATGAGCAGTTCTTC. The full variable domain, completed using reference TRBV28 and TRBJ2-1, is DVKVTQSSRYLVKRTGEKVFLECVQDMDHENMFWYRQDPGLGLRLIYFSYDVKMKEKGDIPEGYSVSREKKERFSLILESASTNQTSMYLCASNSGAGSFYNEQFFGPGTRLTVL.

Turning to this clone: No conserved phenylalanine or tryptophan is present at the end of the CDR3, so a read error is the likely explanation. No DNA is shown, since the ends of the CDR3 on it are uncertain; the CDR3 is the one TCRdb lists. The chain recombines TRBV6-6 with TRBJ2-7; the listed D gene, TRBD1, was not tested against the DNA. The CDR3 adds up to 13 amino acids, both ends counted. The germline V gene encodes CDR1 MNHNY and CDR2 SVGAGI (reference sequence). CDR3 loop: CASSPSPGDSPAT.

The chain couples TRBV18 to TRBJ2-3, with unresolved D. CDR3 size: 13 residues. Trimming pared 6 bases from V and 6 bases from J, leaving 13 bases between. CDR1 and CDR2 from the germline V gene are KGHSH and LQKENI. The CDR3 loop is CASSATPPDTQYF. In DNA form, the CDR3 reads TGTGCCAGCTCGGCGACTCCTCCGGATACGCAGTATTTT.

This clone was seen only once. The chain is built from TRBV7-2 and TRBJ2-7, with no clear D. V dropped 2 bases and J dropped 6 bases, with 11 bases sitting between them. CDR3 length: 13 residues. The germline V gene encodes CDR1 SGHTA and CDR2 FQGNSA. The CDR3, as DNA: TGTGCCAGCAGCTTAACCCCCCCGGTCGAGCAGTACTTC. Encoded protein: CASSLTPPVEQYF.

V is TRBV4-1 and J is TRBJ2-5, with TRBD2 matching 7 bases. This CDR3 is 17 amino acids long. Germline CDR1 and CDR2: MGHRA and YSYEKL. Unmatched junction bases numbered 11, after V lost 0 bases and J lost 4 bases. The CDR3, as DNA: TGCGCCAGCAGCCAAGAGCCTAGCGGAGGGTCGGGAGAGACCCAGTACTTC. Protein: CASSQEPSGGSGETQYF.

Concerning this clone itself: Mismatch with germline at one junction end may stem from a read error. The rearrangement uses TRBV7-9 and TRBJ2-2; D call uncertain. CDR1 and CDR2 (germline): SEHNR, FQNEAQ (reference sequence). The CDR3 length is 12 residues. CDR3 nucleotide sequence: TGTGCCGGCAGCCTATCCACCGGGGAGCTGTTTTTT. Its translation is CAGSLSTGELFF.

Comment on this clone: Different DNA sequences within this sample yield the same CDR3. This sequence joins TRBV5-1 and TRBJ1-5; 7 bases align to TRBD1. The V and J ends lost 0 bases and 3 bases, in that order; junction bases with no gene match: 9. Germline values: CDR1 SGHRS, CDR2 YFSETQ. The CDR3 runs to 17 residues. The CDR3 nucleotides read TGCGCCAGCAGCTTGGCCCCGACAGGGTCCGTCAATCAGCCCCAGCATTTT. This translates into CASSLAPTGSVNQPQHF.

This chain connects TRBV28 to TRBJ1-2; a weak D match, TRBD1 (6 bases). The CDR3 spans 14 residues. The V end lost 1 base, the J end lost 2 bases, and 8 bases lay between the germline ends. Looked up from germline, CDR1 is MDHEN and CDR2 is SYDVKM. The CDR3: CASSLSGQNYGYTF. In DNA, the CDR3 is TGTGCCAGCAGTTTATCTGGACAGAACTATGGCTACACCTTC.